The clone carrying this T cell receptor beta chain was recorded many times. Hyperthyroidism was newly diagnosed in patients aged 18 to 65 (duration under 2 months). Criteria for exclusion of patients were uncontrolled infection, other autoimmune disease, pregnancy or lactation. Diagnosis rested on symptoms, serum thyroxine and TRAb, thyroid ultrasound, and orbital computed tomography. The record originates from a study of T cells in Graves' hyperthyroidism and ophthalmopathy. Study at large: Peripheral blood samples were taken at initial diagnosis, prior to any treatment.

The CDR3 is 13 residues long. Deletions cut 6 bases from V and 5 bases from J, with 17 bases between. Germline V gene lookup returns CDR1 DFQATT and CDR2 SNEGSKA (reference sequence). Amplified regions were TCR beta CDR3 sequences from RNA transcripts. HTBI primers were used for first-round RT-PCR of the TCR CDR3. One entry per CDR3 protein, called by TCRdb with MiXCR from the multiplex PCR reads. The repertoire holds approximately 640,000 distinct CDR3 sequences, 15% to 20% seen once, with about 3.8% in the top ten. The sequenced sample consisted of blood. V usage is TRBV20-1 and J usage is TRBJ2-7; no clear D gene. The sequence was collected from a woman aged 25 to 39 with Graves' hyperthyroidism. The CDR3 nucleotides are TGCAGTGCCCAAGCAGGCAGTGGGGACGAGCAGTACTTC. This sequence encodes CSAQAGSGDEQYF.